Reported below is one T cell receptor beta chain. Its target is unknown. Sequencing relied on a cDNA template that was reverse transcribed from extracted RNA. The table came from immunoSEQ multiplex PCR; TCRdb's copy has only in-frame clones and leaves some out. The table shows approximately 150,000 clones, with 50% to 75% occurring only once. Treatment reported: oral pan-JAK inhibitor, 5-10 mg twice daily. Using a FACSAria, the CD4+ and CD8+ T cells were sorted from the PBMCs. The source of the sample is a study of CD8+ T cells in alopecia areata. Whole-study findings and limits: Higher clonality than in normal scalp was seen in lesional scalp, especially alopecia totalis/universalis. Any link of baseline CD8+ expansion to response, resting on one nonresponder, remains uncertain.

The sequence was collected from a human donor with alopecia areata. Sequencing was performed on CD4+ T cells sorted from blood, taken at roughly week 55, from a patient treated with tofacitinib.

CDR3: CAWSAEGVFRDEQFF. The DNA of the CDR3 is TGTGCCTGGAGCGCCGAGGGGGTTTTTAGGGATGAGCAGTTCTTC. The chain has TRBV30 and TRBJ2-1, with a weak D call TRBD1 (6 bases). Per the germline V gene, CDR1 is GTSNPN and CDR2 is SVGIG (reference sequence). The CDR3 has 15 residues. V lost 3 bases, J lost 8 bases, and 20 bases lay in between.